These 24 T cell receptor beta chains were sequenced from one sample in a study of blood T cell repertoires in COVID-19. Assay: immunoSEQ multiplex PCR; the TCRdb copy retains only in-frame clones and omits some. The top ten hold around 7.5% of the sample, which has roughly 190,000 clones, around 85% seen once. Sequenced material: peripheral blood. These receptors were obtained from a woman aged 60 to 75 with acute or convalescent COVID-19.

This clone was seen only once. This chain joins TRBV6-5 and TRBJ2-1, with 11 nucleotides matching TRBD1. The CDR3 covers 15 residues. V lost 2 bases, J lost 6 bases, and 3 bases stayed unmatched. Germline CDR1 is MNHEY and CDR2 is SVGAGI. The CDR3 DNA sequence: TGTGCCAGCAGTTACGCCGGGACAGGGGGCAATGAGCAGTTCTTC. This codes for CASSYAGTGGNEQFF.

This chain joins TRBV21-1 and TRBJ1-5; the table calls TRBD1, which could not be checked here. TRBV21-1 has pseudogene status. CDR3 length equals 18 residues. CDR3: CASSKIYGAGVDNQPQHF. In DNA, the CDR3 is TGTGCCAGCAGCAAAATTTATGGGGCAGGGGTGGACAATCAGCCCCAGCATTTT.

The chain links TRBV7-9 to TRBJ2-5; 14 bases are a match to TRBD2. The CDR3 is 18 amino acids. Germline values: CDR1 SEHNR, CDR2 FQNEAQ (reference sequence). J gave up 2 bases and V 3 bases, and 8 bases lay outside the gene matches. CDR3 protein: CASSFGTSGSGWQETQYF. In DNA form, the CDR3 reads TGTGCCAGCAGCTTCGGGACTAGCGGGAGCGGTTGGCAAGAGACCCAGTACTTC. Drawing the rest from reference TRBV7-9 and TRBJ2-5, the complete variable domain is DTGVSQNPRHKITKRGQNVTFRCDPISEHNRLYWYRQTLGQGPEFLTYFQNEAQLEKSRLLSDRFSAERPKGSFSTLEIQRTEQGDSAMYLCASSFGTSGSGWQETQYFGPGTRLLVL.

J is TRBJ1-2 and V is TRBV7-2; D gene uncertain. V dropped 1 base and J dropped 7 bases, with 19 bases sitting between them. CDR1 SGHTA and CDR2 FQGNSA come from the germline V gene. This CDR3 has 16 amino acids. In nucleotides, the CDR3 is TGTGCCAGCAGCTTAGTAGGCCCCGGGTCGGGGAGTGGCTACACCTTC. Encoded protein: CASSLVGPGSGSGYTF.

The CDR3 DNA reads TGTGCCAGCAGCCTCGGGACTAGCGGAGCTTTGTACGAGCAGTACTTC. Translating gives CASSLGTSGALYEQYF. The J gene is TRBJ2-7, the V gene TRBV5-4; 11 nucleotides align to TRBD2. The junction had 10 bases not matched to a gene; V was cut back by 4 bases and J by 4 bases. CDR1 and CDR2 from the germline V gene are SGHNT and YYREEE (reference sequence). The CDR3 consists of 16 residues.

The chain couples TRBV9 to TRBJ1-1; 8 nucleotides line up with TRBD1. The CDR3 loop spans 14 amino acids. CDR1 and CDR2 (germline): SGDLS, YYNGEE. The V gene end was trimmed by 0 bases and the J gene end by 10 bases; junction bases not matched to a gene: 8. This CDR3 is CASSVATSGGTAFF. DNA for the CDR3: TGTGCCAGCAGCGTAGCCACCTCAGGGGGCACAGCTTTCTTT.

This clone has a handful of counts. CDR3 sequence: CASSPTIGRSAGELFF. The CDR3 DNA is TGTGCCAGCAGCCCGACTATCGGGAGAAGTGCCGGGGAGCTGTTTTTT. The chain has TRBV7-2 and TRBJ2-2; a possible D gene is TRBD2 (6 bases). This CDR3 contains 16 residues. Trimming stripped 5 bases from V and 6 bases from J, with 19 bases between. Germline V CDR1 and CDR2: SGHTA, FQGNSA.

V gene TRBV5-1 combines with J gene TRBJ2-7; tentative D call: TRBD2 (6 bases). V gave up 0 bases and J gave up 7 bases, with 11 bases separating them. In germline, CDR1 is SGHRS, CDR2 YFSETQ. This CDR3 comprises 13 residues. The CDR3: CASSLEPRGEQYV. CDR3 in DNA: TGCGCCAGCAGCTTGGAACCTCGGGGGGAGCAGTACGTC.

The chain employs TRBV27 and TRBJ1-1, with D perhaps TRBD1 (5 bases). The CDR3 is 13 amino acids. From germline, CDR1 is MNHEY and CDR2 SMNVEV (reference sequence). Trimming left V 5 bases short and J 4 bases short, with 11 bases between. CDR3 amino acids: CASSQPGVTEAFF. The DNA for the CDR3 is TGTGCCAGCAGTCAGCCGGGGGTCACTGAAGCTTTCTTT.

This chain connects TRBV5-1 to TRBJ2-1, with a tentative D call TRBD1 (6 bases). Germline V lookup: CDR1 SGHRS, CDR2 YFSETQ. This CDR3 is built from 16 residues. The V end was cut by 4 bases, the J end by 6 bases, with 20 bases between. CDR3 sequence reads: CASSAGQSTTSNEQFF. DNA for the CDR3: TGCGCCAGCAGCGCCGGACAGAGCACGACCAGCAATGAGCAGTTCTTC.

The chain has TRBV3-1 (or the pseudogene TRBV3-2) and TRBJ1-3; TRBD1 agrees at 9 bases. Per germline, CDR1 LGHDT and CDR2 YNNKEL (reference sequence). V was clipped by 4 bases and J by 2 bases; unmatched bases: 6. This CDR3 region has 16 residues. The CDR3 nucleotides are TGTGCCAGCAGCCTCCGACAGGGGGTGACTGGAAACACCATATATTTT. This codes for CASSLRQGVTGNTIYF.

This sequence joins TRBV2 and TRBJ2-7; maybe TRBD2 (5 bases). The V and J ends lost 0 bases and 10 bases respectively, with 13 bases between them. Germline V gene data show CDR1 as SNHLY and CDR2 as FYNNEI. The length of the CDR3 is 13 residues. The CDR3 is CASSEARVLLQYV. The CDR3 nucleotides are TGTGCCAGCAGTGAAGCGCGGGTCCTCCTCCAGTACGTC.

V and J are TRBV30 and TRBJ1-2, with 8 bases aligning to TRBD1. Trimming took 5 bases from V and 7 from J; bases not matched to a gene: 9. The germline V gene has CDR1 GTSNPN and CDR2 SVGIG (reference sequence). The CDR3 covers 13 residues. The DNA for the CDR3 is TGTGCCTGGGCCCCCGGGACAGGCTCTGGCTACACCTTC. Its translation is CAWAPGTGSGYTF.

The rearrangement links TRBV10-3 to TRBJ1-2, with 9 bases fitting TRBD1. Per the germline V gene, CDR1 is ENHRY and CDR2 is SYGVKD. With 7 bases clipped from V and 6 bases from J, the junction kept 9 bases outside the gene matches. The CDR3 is 14 residues long. The CDR3 region is CAINRGRREDGYTF. CDR3 sequence (DNA): TGTGCCATCAACAGGGGGCGCAGGGAGGATGGCTACACCTTC.

The rearrangement joins TRBV6-5 to TRBJ2-2, with a weak D call TRBD1 (6 bases). V dropped 8 bases and J dropped 2 bases, with 12 bases sitting between them. In germline, CDR1 is MNHEY, CDR2 SVGAGI. The CDR3 sequence is 14 residues long. CDR3 region: CASRRTANTGELFF. CDR3 sequence (DNA): TGTGCCAGCCGAAGGACAGCAAACACCGGGGAGCTGTTTTTT.

This chain uses TRBV19 with TRBJ1-5, with D tentatively TRBD1 (6 bases). The germline V gene encodes CDR1 LNHDA and CDR2 SQIVND (reference sequence). V was trimmed by 5 bases and J by 3 bases, leaving 14 bases between them. There are 15 residues in the CDR3. CDR3 in DNA: TGTGCCAGTAGTCTGGCCGGGACACTCAATCAGCCCCAGCATTTT. It codes for CASSLAGTLNQPQHF. The full variable domain, rest sourced from reference TRBV19 and TRBJ1-5, is DGGITQSPKYLFRKEGQNVTLSCEQNLNHDAMYWYRQDPGQGLRLIYYSQIVNDFQKGDIAEGYSVSREKKESFPLTVTSAQKNPTAFYLCASSLAGTLNQPQHFGDGTRLSIL.

The rearrangement joins TRBV7-3 to TRBJ2-3; D not certain. This CDR3 has 13 amino acids. The V gene's germline CDR1 is SGHTA and CDR2 FQGTGA. Trimming left V 6 bases short and J 4 bases short, with 11 bases between. CDR3 DNA: TGTGCCAGCAGTTCTAGGATGGCAGATACGCAGTATTTT. Translation gives CASSSRMADTQYF. Complete variable domain (other parts from reference TRBV7-3 and TRBJ2-3): GAGVSQTPSNKVTEKGKYVELRCDPISGHTALYWYRQSLGQGPEFLIYFQGTGAADDSGLPNDRFFAVRPEGSVSTLKIQRTERGDSAVYLCASSSRMADTQYFGPGTRLTVL.

The sample holds one count of this clone. The chain recombines TRBV30 with TRBJ2-1; tentatively, D is TRBD1 (5 bases). Trimming pared 0 bases from V and 10 bases from J, leaving 13 bases between. Germline loops: CDR1 GTSNPN, CDR2 SVGIG (reference sequence). The CDR3 loop spans 13 amino acids. CDR3 nucleotide sequence: TGTGCCTGGAGTGTTAGGCAGGGTGGAGAGCAGTTCTTC. Amino acid sequence: CAWSVRQGGEQFF. The full variable domain, with the rest looked up from reference TRBV30 and TRBJ2-1, is SQTIHQWPATLVQPVGSPLSLECTVEGTSNPNLYWYRQAAGRGLQLLFYSVGIGQISSEVPQNLSASRPQDRQFILSSKKLLLSDSGFYLCAWSVRQGGEQFFGPGTRLTVL.

V gene TRBV28 combines with J gene TRBJ1-5; 9 bases line up with TRBD1. J was trimmed by 7 bases and V by 5 bases; bases with no gene match: 6. The CDR3 runs 14 residues. CDR1 is MDHEN and CDR2 is SYDVKM in the germline V gene. The CDR3, as DNA: TGTGCCAGCAGTCAGGGACAGGGTAGACAGCCCCAGCATTTT. Protein product: CASSQGQGRQPQHF.

The chain uses TRBV5-1 and TRBJ1-1; D remains ambiguous. Germline V gives CDR1 SGHRS, CDR2 YFSETQ. V lost 0 bases, J lost 5 bases, and 11 bases lay in between. This CDR3 region has 14 residues. The CDR3, as DNA: TGCGCCAGCAGCTTGGATAGTCGGGGTACTGAAGCTTTCTTT. Protein: CASSLDSRGTEAFF.

The V gene is TRBV30, the J gene TRBJ1-1, with 7 bases matching TRBD1. The CDR3 has 15 amino acids. CDR1 GTSNPN and CDR2 SVGIG come from the germline V gene (reference sequence). Trimming cost V 0 bases and J 3 bases; bases outside gene matches: 7. The CDR3: CAWSVLLRGDTEAFF. The CDR3 DNA reads as TGTGCCTGGAGTGTACTCCTCAGGGGGGACACTGAAGCTTTCTTT.

CDR3 in DNA: TGTGCCAGCAGCCTACCGGGACAGGGTCTAAGTGAGCAGTTCTTC. This sequence encodes CASSLPGQGLSEQFF. The chain employs TRBV28 and TRBJ2-1; 9 bases agree with TRBD1. Germline V CDR1 and CDR2: MDHEN, SYDVKM. J gave up 9 bases and V 6 bases, and 12 bases lay outside the gene matches. This CDR3 has 15 amino acids.

V and J are TRBV28 and TRBJ1-1; 8 positions match TRBD1. Per the germline V gene, CDR1 is MDHEN and CDR2 is SYDVKM. J was trimmed by 1 base and V by 6 bases; bases with no gene match: 4. CDR3 length equals 14 residues. CDR3 sequence (DNA): TGTGCCAGCAGCTCTGGACAGGGGAACACTGAAGCTTTCTTT. It codes for CASSSGQGNTEAFF.

The table lists this clone with a count of one. This rearrangement joins TRBV9 to TRBJ2-7, with D perhaps matching TRBD2 (5 bases). Germline V gene data show CDR1 as SGDLS and CDR2 as YYNGEE. The V and J ends lost 4 bases and 3 bases respectively, with 17 bases between them. This CDR3 spans 15 amino acids. CDR3 in DNA: TGTGCCAGCAGCCCCCAAGCGGTGAAACTCTACGAGCAGTACGTC. It encodes CASSPQAVKLYEQYV.